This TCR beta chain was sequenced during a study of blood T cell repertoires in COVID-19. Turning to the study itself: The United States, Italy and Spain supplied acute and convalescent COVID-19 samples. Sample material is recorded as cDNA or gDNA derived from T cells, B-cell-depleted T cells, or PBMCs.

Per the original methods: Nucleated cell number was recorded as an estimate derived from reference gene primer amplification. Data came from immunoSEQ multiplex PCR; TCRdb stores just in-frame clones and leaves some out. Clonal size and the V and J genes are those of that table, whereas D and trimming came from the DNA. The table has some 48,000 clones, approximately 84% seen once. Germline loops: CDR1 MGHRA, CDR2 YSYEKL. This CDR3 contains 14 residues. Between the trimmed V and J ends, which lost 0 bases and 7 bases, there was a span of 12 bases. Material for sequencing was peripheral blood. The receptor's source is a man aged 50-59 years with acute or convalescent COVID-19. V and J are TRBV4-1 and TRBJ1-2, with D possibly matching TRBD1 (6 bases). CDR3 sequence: CASSQEEGEGGYTF. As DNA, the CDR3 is TGCGCCAGCAGCCAAGAAGAGGGGGAGGGTGGCTACACCTTC.